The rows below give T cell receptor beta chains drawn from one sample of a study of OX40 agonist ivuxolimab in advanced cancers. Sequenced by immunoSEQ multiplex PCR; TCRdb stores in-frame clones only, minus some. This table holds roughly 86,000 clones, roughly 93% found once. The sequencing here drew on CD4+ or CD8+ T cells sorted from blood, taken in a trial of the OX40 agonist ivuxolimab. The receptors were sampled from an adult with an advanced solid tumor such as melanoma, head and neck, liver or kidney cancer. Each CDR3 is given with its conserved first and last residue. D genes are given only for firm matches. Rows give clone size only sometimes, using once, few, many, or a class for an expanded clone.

CASSLAGGRGETQYF | TGTGCCAGCAGCTTGGCCGGGGGCAGGGGTGAGACCCAGTACTTC | TRBV5-6 | . | TRBJ2-5 | .
CASSEDIHSGNTIYF | TGTGCCAGCAGTGAAGACATCCACTCTGGAAACACCATATATTTT | TRBV6-1 | . | TRBJ1-3 | .
CASSFGPDSPLHF | TGTGCCAGCAGTTTTGGGCCTGATTCACCCCTCCACTTT | TRBV27 | . | TRBJ1-6 | .
CASSEALAKGGQLSLNYGYTF | TGTGCCAGCAGTGAAGCCCTCGCCAAGGGGGGACAGCTATCACTTAACTATGGCTACACCTTC | TRBV6-1 | once | TRBJ1-2 | TRBD1
CASSPGQSMGDTEAFF | TGTGCCAGCAGTCCCGGACAGAGTATGGGGGACACTGAAGCTTTCTTT | TRBV28 | . | TRBJ1-1 | .
CASSYPQANQPQHF | TGTGCCAGCAGTTACCCCCAGGCGAATCAGCCCCAGCATTTT | TRBV6-6 | . | TRBJ1-5 | .
CAGVPGQGRNTEAFF | TGTGCCGGAGTCCCGGGACAGGGCCGGAACACTGAAGCTTTCTTT | TRBV2 | . | TRBJ1-1 | TRBD1
CASSSRIGNTIYF | TGCGCCAGCAGCTCTCGAATTGGAAACACCATATATTTT | TRBV5-1 | . | TRBJ1-3 | .
CASSPPRGSGTEAFF | TGTGCCAGTAGTCCCCCGAGGGGGTCGGGCACTGAAGCTTTCTTT | TRBV19 | . | TRBJ1-1 | .
CASSLEGHSVYNEQFF | TGCGCCAGCAGCTTAGAGGGACACTCGGTCTACAATGAGCAGTTCTTC | TRBV5-1 | . | TRBJ2-1 | .
CASRPTGYTGELFF | TGTGCCAGCAGACCGACAGGATACACCGGGGAGCTGTTTTTT | TRBV6-5 | . | TRBJ2-2 | .
CASSRIRGNGYTF | TGCGCCAGCTCCCGGATTAGGGGGAATGGCTACACCTTC | TRBV4-1 | . | TRBJ1-2 | .
CASSWWGTDDYNEQFF | TGTGCCAGCAGTTGGTGGGGGACAGACGACTACAATGAGCAGTTCTTC | TRBV27 | . | TRBJ2-1 | TRBD1
CAWARLTYGYTF | TGTGCCTGGGCCCGTCTTACGTATGGCTACACCTTC | TRBV30 | . | TRBJ1-2 | .
CSVRTSTDTQYF | TGCAGCGTCCGGACTAGCACAGATACGCAGTATTTT | TRBV29-1 | once | TRBJ2-3 | .
CASSYPGSTDTQYF | TGCGCCAGCAGCTACCCCGGAAGCACAGATACGCAGTATTTT | TRBV5-1 | . | TRBJ2-3 | .
CATSRGSLAGGTDTQYF | TGTGCCACCAGCAGAGGATCACTAGCGGGAGGAACAGATACGCAGTATTTT | TRBV15 | . | TRBJ2-3 | TRBD2
CAWSPGFTDTQYF | TGTGCCTGGAGTCCGGGGTTCACAGATACGCAGTATTTT | TRBV30 | once | TRBJ2-3 | .
CASSPPGEWMVGYGYTF | TGTGCCAGCAGCCCTCCGGGGGAATGGATGGTTGGGTATGGCTACACCTTC | TRBV7-9 | . | TRBJ1-2 | .
CAWSPGTGARGQYF | TGTGCCTGGAGTCCCGGGACAGGGGCCCGAGGGCAGTACTTC | TRBV30 | once | TRBJ2-7 | TRBD1
CASSSGLPHYNEQFF | TGTGCCAGCAGTTCGGGCCTGCCCCACTACAATGAGCAGTTCTTC | TRBV28 | . | TRBJ2-1 | .
CASSLAYMGLRQVSGYTF | TGTGCCAGCAGCTTAGCGTATATGGGGCTCCGCCAAGTATCGGGCTACACCTTC | TRBV7-8 | . | TRBJ1-2 | .
CASSIWGLAQRTDTQYF | TGTGCCAGTAGTATTTGGGGACTAGCCCAACGCACAGATACGCAGTATTTT | TRBV19 | . | TRBJ2-3 | TRBD2
CASGRGGDTGELFF | TGTGCCAGCGGGCGAGGGGGGGACACCGGGGAGCTGTTTTTT | TRBV4-2 | . | TRBJ2-2 | .
CASSLALQPQHF | TGTGCCAGCAGCTTAGCTCTTCAGCCCCAGCATTTT | TRBV7-9 | . | TRBJ1-5 | .
CASSLMASYEQYF | TGCGCCAGCAGCTTGATGGCCTCCTACGAGCAGTACTTC | TRBV5-1 | . | TRBJ2-7 | .
CASGYQGRGEQYF | TGTGCCAGCGGGTACCAGGGGAGAGGGGAGCAGTACTTC | TRBV7-2 | . | TRBJ2-7 | .
CATGRGTFNYGYTF | TGTGCCACCGGTAGGGGGACCTTTAACTATGGCTACACCTTC | TRBV28 | . | TRBJ1-2 | .
CASSYSPYGTGNEQYF | TGTGCCAGCAGTTACTCGCCCTATGGGACAGGGAACGAGCAGTACTTC | TRBV6-5 | . | TRBJ2-7 | TRBD1
CASSLRGGIANYGYTF | TGTGCCAGCAGCTTAAGGGGGGGAATCGCTAACTATGGCTACACCTTC | TRBV7-9 | . | TRBJ1-2 | .
CASHSPGQGYSNQPQHF | TGTGCCAGCCACTCCCCTGGACAGGGTTATAGCAATCAGCCCCAGCATTTT | TRBV19 | . | TRBJ1-5 | TRBD1
CASSPTGYNEQFF | TGTGCCAGCAGCCCAACAGGGTACAATGAGCAGTTCTTC | TRBV6-6 | . | TRBJ2-1 | .
CASRAPGLGTEAFF | TGTGCCAGCAGGGCCCCAGGGTTGGGCACTGAAGCTTTCTTT | TRBV11-2 | once | TRBJ1-1 | .
CASSRRQRGPYEQYF | TGTGCCAGCAGTCGCCGGCAGCGGGGGCCCTACGAGCAGTACTTC | TRBV5-6 | . | TRBJ2-7 | TRBD2
CSGRGGRTDTQYF | TGCAGCGGCCGGGGGGGACGCACAGATACGCAGTATTTT | TRBV29-1 | . | TRBJ2-3 | TRBD2
CASSYGGSTNEKLFF | TGTGCCAGCAGTTACGGAGGCTCAACTAATGAAAAACTGTTTTTT | TRBV6-5 | once | TRBJ1-4 | .
CASRSQPTVPDTQYF | TGTGCCAGCAGATCACAACCTACTGTCCCAGATACGCAGTATTTT | TRBV6-5 | . | TRBJ2-3 | .
CASSLGQGFGEQYF | TGTGCCAGCAGCTTGGGACAGGGTTTTGGCGAGCAGTACTTC | TRBV5-8 | once | TRBJ2-7 | TRBD1
CASSAGVWRNTGELFF | TGTGCCAGTAGTGCAGGGGTCTGGAGGAACACCGGGGAGCTGTTTTTT | TRBV19 | . | TRBJ2-2 | .
CASGSTGHTEAFF | TGCGCCAGCGGCTCGACAGGCCACACTGAAGCTTTCTTT | TRBV5-1 | . | TRBJ1-1 | .
CASSYRVSSYGYTF | TGCGCCAGCAGCTACAGGGTTTCCAGCTATGGCTACACCTTC | TRBV5-1 | . | TRBJ1-2 | .
CASSLSPIYVQFF | TGTGCCAGCAGCTTAAGCCCTATTTACGTGCAGTTCTTC | TRBV7-6 | . | TRBJ2-1 | .
CASSEAQGDYGYTF | TGTGCCAGCAGCGAGGCGCAGGGGGACTATGGCTACACCTTC | TRBV7-2 | . | TRBJ1-2 | TRBD1
CASSPGGFGYGYTF | TGTGCCAGCAGCCCCGGAGGGTTCGGCTATGGCTACACCTTC | TRBV11-2 | . | TRBJ1-2 | .
CASSVGTGWNTEAFF | TGTGCCAGCTCAGTAGGAACAGGGTGGAACACTGAAGCTTTCTTT | TRBV18 | . | TRBJ1-1 | .
CAWNRDRERYEQYF | TGTGCCTGGAATCGGGACAGGGAAAGGTACGAGCAGTACTTC | TRBV30 | once | TRBJ2-7 | TRBD1
CASSRIRGLASQVADTQYF | TGTGCCAGCAGCCGGATCAGGGGACTAGCATCCCAGGTGGCAGATACGCAGTATTTT | TRBV7-8 | . | TRBJ2-3 | TRBD2
CASSLRWTGELFF | TGTGCCAGCAGTTTAAGGTGGACCGGGGAGCTGTTTTTT | TRBV27 | . | TRBJ2-2 | .
CASSLFVRGEYF | TGTGCCAGCAGCTTGTTCGTGCGGGGAGAGTACTTC | TRBV5-8 | . | TRBJ2-5 | .